This TCR beta chain was identified in a study of T cell changes during pregnancy in multiple sclerosis. Repertoires were generated with immunoSEQ multiplex PCR, while TCRdb's copy carries only in-frame clones and drops some. Here the sample spans under 65,000 clones, roughly 92% being singletons. Germline values: CDR1 SEHNR, CDR2 FQNEAQ (reference sequence). This CDR3 comprises 16 residues. Trimming left V 2 bases short and J 0 bases short, with 13 bases between. The material sequenced was peripheral blood, taken in the second trimester of pregnancy. V is TRBV7-9 and J is TRBJ1-1; a possible D gene is TRBD1 (6 bases). The sequence derives from a female donor with multiple sclerosis, enrolled in a pregnancy study. The DNA of the CDR3 is TGTGCCAGCAGCTTACCCACGACAGGATTGAACACTGAAGCTTTCTTT. Residues: CASSLPTTGLNTEAFF. Using reference TRBV7-9 and TRBJ1-1 for the parts outside the CDR3, the full variable domain is DTGVSQNPRHKITKRGQNVTFRCDPISEHNRLYWYRQTLGQGPEFLTYFQNEAQLEKSRLLSDRFSAERPKGSFSTLEIQRTEQGDSAMYLCASSLPTTGLNTEAFFGQGTRLTVV.